Each of the 31 T cell receptor beta chains below was sequenced from the same sample in a study of control samples from healthy donors and cancer patients. Assay used: immunoSEQ multiplex PCR; TCRdb lists only in-frame clones, some missing. The sample lists 40,000 to 60,000 clones; 70% to 90% were seen once. The sequencing input was PBMCs. These TCRs come from a woman aged 45 to 65 with lung cancer.

V is TRBV12-3 or TRBV12-4 and J is TRBJ1-2, with D unresolved. The CDR3 spans 12 residues. V lost 2 bases to trimming and J lost 8 bases, with 9 bases between them. This chain's CDR3 is CASSLRVEGYTF. The CDR3 DNA reads as TGTGCCAGCAGTTTAAGGGTCGAAGGCTACACCTTC.

Written as DNA, the CDR3 is TGTGCCAGTAGTATGGCCTCTGGAAACACCATATATTTT. Translated: CASSMASGNTIYF. The chain carries TRBV19 and TRBJ1-3; D not certain. The germline V gene has CDR1 LNHDA and CDR2 SQIVND (reference sequence). The V end lost 3 bases, the J end lost 0 bases, and 3 bases lay between the germline ends. The CDR3 extends over 13 amino acids.

V usage is TRBV5-1 and J usage is TRBJ1-5; tentative D call: TRBD1 (5 bases). V was trimmed by 0 bases and J by 7 bases, leaving 8 bases between them. This CDR3 is 13 amino acids long. Germline CDR1 is SGHRS and CDR2 is YFSETQ. The CDR3 here is CASSLGGTQPQHF. Written as DNA, the CDR3 is TGCGCCAGCAGCTTGGGCGGGACCCAGCCCCAGCATTTT.

The rearrangement links TRBV6-5 to TRBJ2-1, with 8 bases aligning to TRBD1. Germline CDR1 and CDR2: MNHEY and SVGAGI. This CDR3 spans 14 amino acids. Unmatched junction bases numbered 10, after V lost 8 bases and J lost 7 bases. The CDR3 DNA follows: TGTGCCAGCGGGGACAGGCTAATAGGGAATGAGCAGTTCTTC. The encoded protein is CASGDRLIGNEQFF.

V usage is TRBV5-1 and J usage is TRBJ1-5; D remains unclear. CDR1 is SGHRS, CDR2 YFSETQ, per germline. V shed 3 bases and J shed 4 bases, with 11 bases lying between them. The CDR3 is 14 residues long. This CDR3 is CASSSGEGNQPQHF. CDR3 in DNA: TGCGCCAGCAGCTCAGGCGAAGGGAATCAGCCCCAGCATTTT. The full variable domain, its missing parts supplied by reference TRBV5-1 and TRBJ1-5, is KAGVTQTPRYLIKTRGQQVTLSCSPISGHRSVSWYQQTPGQGLQFLFEYFSETQRNKGNFPGRFSGRQFSNSRSEMNVSTLELGDSALYLCASSSGEGNQPQHFGDGTRLSIL.

The genes are TRBV6-5 and TRBJ1-4; D is perhaps TRBD1 (5 bases). CDR3 length: 14 residues. Germline CDR1 and CDR2: MNHEY and SVGAGI. Between the trimmed V and J ends, which lost 6 bases and 8 bases, there was a span of 16 bases. CDR3 sequence (DNA): TGTGCCAGCAGCCCAAGAGGACAAGACGAAAAACTGTTTTTT. It translates to CASSPRGQDEKLFF.

V gene TRBV7-9 combines with J gene TRBJ1-4; no clear D gene. The CDR3 sequence is 14 residues long. The V end was cut by 0 bases, the J end by 3 bases, with 5 bases between. Germline V gene data show CDR1 as SEHNR and CDR2 as FQNEAQ (reference sequence). The CDR3 nucleotides read TGTGCCAGCAGCTTAGCGGGATCTAATGAAAAACTGTTTTTT. It specifies CASSLAGSNEKLFF.

V and J are TRBV7-9 and TRBJ2-2; perhaps D is TRBD1 or TRBD2 (6 bases each). The V gene lost 4 bases and the J gene lost 5 bases, with 20 bases spanning the gap. The CDR3 is made up of 17 amino acids. Looked up from germline, CDR1 is SEHNR and CDR2 is FQNEAQ (reference sequence). The CDR3 region has the DNA TGTGCCAGCAGCTCGACGATCGGGGGCCGGTGGACCGGGGAGCTGTTTTTT. Encoded protein: CASSSTIGGRWTGELFF.

The gene calls are TRBV27 and TRBJ1-4; D is possibly TRBD1 (6 bases). V lost 3 bases, J lost 8 bases, and 16 bases lay in between. The CDR3 is 15 residues long. The germline V gene has CDR1 MNHEY and CDR2 SMNVEV (reference sequence). CDR3 sequence reads: CASSFRDNSKEKLFF. CDR3 nucleotides: TGTGCCAGCAGTTTCCGGGACAATTCGAAGGAAAAACTGTTTTTT.

This clone turned up a few times. The genes are TRBV19 and TRBJ2-5; 8 bases map to TRBD1. The V gene's germline CDR1 is LNHDA and CDR2 SQIVND (reference sequence). Germline trimming cut 5 bases from V and 7 bases from J; bases unmatched to any gene: 15. The length of the CDR3 is 16 residues. CDR3: CASSPSFPGQAATQYF. CDR3 nucleotides: TGTGCCAGTAGTCCTTCGTTCCCGGGACAGGCGGCGACCCAGTACTTC.

J is TRBJ1-2 and V is TRBV7-2; D is uncertain. This CDR3 is built from 12 residues. The V gene's germline CDR1 is SGHTA and CDR2 FQGNSA. The germline V and J ends were trimmed by 1 base and 5 bases, with 5 bases remaining between them. CDR3 DNA sequence: TGTGCCAGCAGCTTAGAGGGTTATGGCTACACCTTC. Its translation is CASSLEGYGYTF.

The V call is TRBV6-5, the J call TRBJ1-4, with D perhaps matching TRBD1 (6 bases). Germline values: CDR1 MNHEY, CDR2 SVGAGI. The CDR3 is 16 amino acids. Trimming shortened V by 0 bases and J by 9 bases, and 17 bases separated the two germline ends. The CDR3 sequence: CASSYSIRDMSKKLFF. The CDR3 DNA reads TGTGCCAGCAGTTACTCAATCCGGGACATGTCGAAAAAACTGTTTTTT.

V and J are TRBV5-1 and TRBJ2-1, with D tentatively TRBD1 (6 bases). Per the germline V gene, CDR1 is SGHRS and CDR2 is YFSETQ. CDR3 length equals 14 residues. The ends were cut back, 0 bases at V and 9 bases at J, with 13 bases in the middle. The CDR3, as DNA: TGCGCCAGCAGCTTGGCCCCAGGGGCTGGTGAGCAGTTCTTC. Its protein is CASSLAPGAGEQFF.

The chain is built from TRBV6-5 and TRBJ1-5; TRBD1 might be the D (6 bases). V lost 6 bases to trimming and J lost 5 bases, with 11 bases between them. The CDR3 totals 13 residues. Germline V gives CDR1 MNHEY, CDR2 SVGAGI. The CDR3 sequence: CASSFNRDQPQHF. The CDR3 DNA reads TGTGCCAGCAGCTTTAACAGGGATCAGCCCCAGCATTTT.

The chain has TRBV30 and TRBJ1-2; the D gene is possibly TRBD1 (5 bases). V lost 0 bases and J 7 bases, leaving 12 bases between the germline ends. Germline lookup yields CDR1 GTSNPN and CDR2 SVGIG (reference sequence). The length of the CDR3 is 13 residues. The CDR3, as DNA: TGTGCCTGGAGTGTCATCCAGGGAGGTGGCTACACCTTC. Amino acids: CAWSVIQGGGYTF.

J is TRBJ2-7 and V is TRBV27, with a tentative D call TRBD1 (6 bases). Looked up from germline, CDR1 is MNHEY and CDR2 is SMNVEV (reference sequence). The CDR3 contains 10 residues. With 11 bases removed from V and 2 bases from J, the gap between germline ends came to 7 bases. Written as DNA, the CDR3 is TGTGCCGAGGGGGCCTACGAGCAGTACTTC. Protein sequence: CAEGAYEQYF.

The V and J genes are TRBV29-1 and TRBJ2-3, with D maybe TRBD1 (5 bases). This CDR3 comprises 15 residues. Trimming shortened V by 3 bases and J by 0 bases, and 13 bases separated the two germline ends. In germline, CDR1 is SQVTM, CDR2 ANQGSEA. The CDR3 nucleotides are TGCAGCGTTGATTTCTCACAGGATAGCACAGATACGCAGTATTTT. It specifies CSVDFSQDSTDTQYF.

The rearrangement links TRBV7-3 to TRBJ1-1; D not resolved. Germline-derived CDR1 and CDR2 are SGHTA and FQGTGA. The ends were cut back, 1 base at V and 1 base at J, with 7 bases in the middle. The CDR3 has 14 residues. CDR3 DNA: TGTGCCAGCAGCTTAAATCGGGCGAACACTGAAGCTTTCTTT. Protein product: CASSLNRANTEAFF.

CDR3 region: CASSLPGGYEQYF. The CDR3 nucleotides read TGCGCCAGCAGCCTCCCGGGGGGATACGAGCAGTACTTC. The chain joins TRBV4-1 to TRBJ2-7; 7 positions agree with TRBD2. CDR1 and CDR2 from the germline V gene are MGHRA and YSYEKL. This CDR3 has 13 residues. J gave up 4 bases and V 4 bases, and 4 bases lay outside the gene matches.

The genes are TRBV7-2 and TRBJ1-1, with 8 bases identical to TRBD1. Per germline, CDR1 SGHTA and CDR2 FQGNSA. With 2 bases clipped from V and 5 bases from J, the junction kept 7 bases outside the gene matches. The CDR3 sequence is 15 residues long. The chain's CDR3 is CASSLLGQGLTEAFF. The CDR3 nucleotides are TGTGCCAGCAGCTTACTTGGACAGGGTCTTACTGAAGCTTTCTTT.

The CDR3 nucleotides are TGTGCCAGCAGTACCGACAGGGCGGCGAACACTGAAGCTTTCTTT. Residues: CASSTDRAANTEAFF. The V and J genes are TRBV2 and TRBJ1-1, with 7 bases lining up with TRBD1. This CDR3 region has 15 residues. Germline CDR1 and CDR2: SNHLY and FYNNEI. The V gene end was trimmed by 5 bases and the J gene end by 1 base; junction bases not matched to a gene: 7.

The gene calls are TRBV7-2 and TRBJ1-2; D ambiguous. CDR1 is SGHTA, CDR2 FQGNSA, per germline. V gave up 6 bases and J gave up 5 bases, with 13 bases separating them. The CDR3 extends over 13 amino acids. The CDR3: CASSPDGRYGYTF. The CDR3 DNA follows: TGTGCCAGCAGTCCCGACGGCCGTTATGGCTACACCTTC.

The rearrangement uses TRBV23-1 and TRBJ1-2; D not certain. TRBV23-1 is filed as an ORF, its function uncertain. There are 16 residues in the CDR3. The germline V and J ends were trimmed by 2 bases and 4 bases, with 17 bases remaining between them. Here the CDR3 reads CASSQRSPKLFYGYTF. The CDR3 DNA is TGCGCCAGCAGTCAAAGGTCCCCTAAATTGTTCTATGGCTACACCTTC.

The chain is built from TRBV27 and TRBJ2-1; the D is unclear. The germline V gene encodes CDR1 MNHEY and CDR2 SMNVEV (reference sequence). The CDR3 contains 13 residues. V gave up 0 bases and J gave up 5 bases, with 5 bases separating them. CDR3 in amino acids: CASSLSRDNEQFF. The DNA for the CDR3 is TGTGCCAGCAGTTTATCTCGTGACAATGAGCAGTTCTTC.

The chain combines TRBV5-5 with TRBJ1-1; D gene uncertain. The germline gives CDR1 SGHKS, CDR2 YYEKEE (reference sequence). The CDR3 has 15 residues. The V end lost 4 bases, the J end lost 6 bases, and 19 bases lay between the germline ends. As DNA, the CDR3 is TGTGCCAGCAGCCCGGTCCACTACGACCTGGCTGAAGCTTTCTTT. Its translation is CASSPVHYDLAEAFF.

This rearrangement joins TRBV7-2 to TRBJ1-1; D remains unclear. V was cut by 2 bases and J by 10 bases, with 14 bases left in between. Germline loops: CDR1 SGHTA, CDR2 FQGNSA. The CDR3 spans 13 residues. CDR3 sequence: CASSLLVREAAFF. CDR3 bases: TGTGCCAGCAGCTTATTAGTTAGGGAGGCAGCTTTCTTT. The full variable domain, with the rest looked up from reference TRBV7-2 and TRBJ1-1, is GAGVSQSPSNKVTEKGKDVELRCDPISGHTALYWYRQSLGQGLEFLIYFQGNSAPDKSGLPSDRFSAERTGGSVSTLTIQRTQQEDSAVYLCASSLLVREAAFFGQGTRLTVV.

The chain recombines TRBV5-8 with TRBJ2-7; D is ambiguous. The CDR3 spans 15 residues. Trimming took off 0 bases at V and 7 bases at J, with 17 bases between the two ends. The V gene's germline CDR1 is SGHTS and CDR2 YDEGEE. CDR3 protein: CASSLEAKSDGEQYF. CDR3 DNA: TGTGCCAGCAGCTTGGAGGCGAAGTCCGATGGTGAGCAGTACTTC.

The table lists this clone with a count of one. This chain links TRBV15 with TRBJ1-5; 11 bases agree with TRBD1. This CDR3 is built from 17 residues. The germline V gene has CDR1 LNHNV and CDR2 YYDKDF (reference sequence). With V trimmed by 2 bases and J by 6 bases, 9 bases remained unmatched. For the CDR3, the DNA is TGTGCCACCAGCAGAAACACGGACAGGGGGCTCGGTCAGCCCCAGCATTTT. Protein: CATSRNTDRGLGQPQHF.

This clone came up a few times. The chain joins TRBV6-5 to TRBJ1-2; unclear D gene. With 0 bases removed from V and 8 bases from J, the gap between germline ends came to 19 bases. The germline gives CDR1 MNHEY, CDR2 SVGAGI. This CDR3 has 16 residues. The CDR3 DNA reads as TGTGCCAGCAGTTACTCGCTTATAGTGGGAGGAAGCGGCTACACCTTC. This encodes CASSYSLIVGGSGYTF.

This chain joins TRBV19 and TRBJ2-2, with D unresolved. V was clipped by 5 bases and J by 0 bases, with 4 bases between them. This CDR3 is 13 amino acids long. Germline-derived CDR1 and CDR2 are LNHDA and SQIVND (reference sequence). This chain's CDR3 is CASSYTNTGELFF. The CDR3 coding sequence is TGTGCCAGTAGTTACACGAACACCGGGGAGCTGTTTTTT. Complete variable domain (other parts from reference TRBV19 and TRBJ2-2): DGGITQSPKYLFRKEGQNVTLSCEQNLNHDAMYWYRQDPGQGLRLIYYSQIVNDFQKGDIAEGYSVSREKKESFPLTVTSAQKNPTAFYLCASSYTNTGELFFGEGSRLTVL.

The chain carries TRBV7-3 and TRBJ1-1; possible D gene TRBD1, 5 bases. The CDR3 is made up of 13 amino acids. V was shortened by 1 base and J by 5 bases, with 8 bases between the two germline ends. The germline V gene encodes CDR1 SGHTA and CDR2 FQGTGA. The CDR3 loop is CASSLRGETEAFF. CDR3 DNA: TGTGCCAGCAGCTTAAGGGGCGAGACTGAAGCTTTCTTT.